This is a list of T cell receptor beta chains from one sample in a study of blood T cells in healthy people across ages. Each CDR3 protein gets one entry after TCRdb re-called the 5' RACE reads with MiXCR. This table has about 1.8 million distinct CDR3 sequences, 49% appearing once. The specimen was blood. Source of these receptors: a woman between 35 and 50 years old in good health. Each CDR3 is given with its conserved first and last residue. A D gene is named only where the DNA matches it firmly. Where a row states a size, it is once, few, many or the class of an expanded clone; other rows omit it.

>TRBV27|TRBJ1-5|NA|NA
CASSPGKGRPQHF
TGTGCCAGCAGCCCAGGGAAAGGTCGGCCCCAGCATTTT
>TRBV18|TRBJ1-5|NA|NA
CASSPEARAAGNQPQHF
TGTGCCAGCTCACCAGAGGCGAGGGCGGCAGGCAATCAGCCCCAGCATTTT
>TRBV9|TRBJ2-6|NA|NA
CASSETLITSGANVLTF
TGTGCCAGCAGCGAGACGCTAATAACCTCTGGGGCCAACGTCCTGACTTTC
>TRBV20-1|TRBJ1-5|NA|TRBD1
CSASPGQTLGAQHF
TGCAGTGCCTCCCCGGGACAGACCCTTGGGGCCCAGCATTTT
>TRBV10-3|TRBJ2-1|NA|TRBD1
CATGPTTGHEQFF
TGTGCCACCGGACCGACGACAGGGCATGAGCAGTTCTTC
>TRBV7-3|TRBJ2-3|NA|NA
CASSLTSMADTQYF
TGTGCCAGCAGCTTAACCTCTATGGCAGATACGCAGTATTTT
>TRBV7-2|TRBJ2-7|many|TRBD2
CASSQGLAASYEQYF
TGTGCCAGCAGCCAGGGACTAGCGGCCTCCTACGAGCAGTACTTC
>TRBV9|TRBJ1-4|NA|NA
CASSPPAGGPIGEKLFF
TGTGCCAGCAGCCCCCCGGCGGGGGGGCCGATAGGAGAAAAACTGTTTTTT
>TRBV20-1|TRBJ2-5|many|NA
CSAREETQYF
TGCAGTGCTAGAGAAGAGACCCAGTACTTC
>TRBV29-1|TRBJ2-1|NA|TRBD2
CSVEEASGRQFF
TGCAGCGTTGAAGAGGCTAGCGGGAGGCAGTTCTTC
>TRBV12-3/TRBV12-4|TRBJ1-5|once|NA
CASSLRTAPNQPQHF
TGTGCCAGCAGCCTGAGGACAGCGCCCAATCAGCCCCAGCATTTT
>TRBV27|TRBJ2-3|NA|TRBD1
CASSDRTGRDTQYF
TGTGCCAGCAGTGACCGGACAGGGAGGGATACGCAGTATTTT
>TRBV6-6|TRBJ2-7|few|TRBD1
CASTRDRGFDEQYF
TGTGCCAGCACCCGGGACAGGGGGTTCGACGAGCAGTACTTC
>TRBV6-2/TRBV6-3|TRBJ2-7|few|TRBD1
CASSWEPGQGISYEQYF
TGTGCCAGCAGTTGGGAACCGGGACAGGGGATTTCCTACGAGCAGTACTTC
>TRBV7-9|TRBJ2-6|few|NA
CASSLVVTRDSGANVLTF
TGTGCCAGCAGCTTAGTGGTGACACGGGATTCTGGGGCCAACGTCCTGACTTTC
>TRBV6-1|TRBJ2-3|NA|NA
CASTHLTPSADTQYF
TGTGCCAGCACCCACCTGACGCCATCAGCAGATACGCAGTATTTT
>TRBV6-2/TRBV6-3|TRBJ2-6|few|TRBD1
CASRTGSYSGANVLTF
TGTGCCAGCAGGACAGGGTCCTACTCTGGGGCCAACGTCCTGACTTTC
>TRBV6-2/TRBV6-3|TRBJ2-1|NA|TRBD2
CASSRTSHINEQFF
TGTGCCAGCTCTCGGACTAGCCACATCAATGAGCAGTTCTTC
>TRBV5-5|TRBJ2-7|NA|TRBD1
CASSLVPYRDRDYEQYF
TGTGCCAGCAGCTTGGTTCCTTACCGGGACAGGGATTACGAGCAGTACTTC
>TRBV7-2|TRBJ1-2|NA|TRBD1
CASSLSGGPNYGYTF
TGTGCCAGCAGCTTATCAGGGGGTCCTAACTATGGCTACACCTTC
>TRBV4-1|TRBJ2-1|NA|TRBD2
CASSNGLAREQFF
TGCGCCAGCAGTAACGGACTAGCGAGGGAGCAGTTCTTC
>TRBV7-6|TRBJ2-1|NA|NA
CASSLALSDTYNEQFF
TGTGCCAGCAGCTTAGCGCTGTCAGACACCTACAATGAGCAGTTCTTC
>TRBV6-5|TRBJ1-2|NA|TRBD1
CASSYSDRGGRRGYTF
TGTGCCAGCAGTTATTCCGACAGGGGAGGACGTCGAGGCTACACCTTC
>TRBV25-1|TRBJ1-2|NA|TRBD1
CASSADRDRVSVGYTF
TGTGCCAGCAGTGCTGACCGGGACAGGGTCTCGGTCGGCTACACCTTC
>TRBV9|TRBJ2-5|NA|TRBD2
CASSAGTTPKETQYF
TGTGCCAGCAGCGCCGGGACTACCCCCAAAGAGACCCAGTACTTC
>TRBV5-6|TRBJ2-3|NA|NA
CASSLDTRDHTQYF
TGTGCCAGCAGCTTGGACACGAGGGACCATACGCAGTATTTT
>TRBV20-1|TRBJ2-1|NA|NA
CSAFAWGESSYNEQFF
TGCAGTGCTTTCGCGTGGGGGGAGAGCTCCTACAATGAGCAGTTCTTC
>TRBV9|TRBJ2-1|NA|TRBD1
CASSVPGQGNEQFF
TGTGCCAGCAGCGTACCGGGACAGGGGAATGAGCAGTTCTTC
>TRBV5-1|TRBJ2-7|NA|NA
CASSFTGINYEQYF
TGCGCCAGCAGCTTTACAGGGATAAACTACGAGCAGTACTTC
>TRBV13|TRBJ2-5|NA|TRBD2
CASSGRLAGGEETQYF
TGTGCCAGCAGCGGACGACTAGCGGGGGGAGAGGAGACCCAGTACTTC
>TRBV4-3|TRBJ1-5|once|NA
CASSQVRGDQPQHF
TGCGCCAGCAGCCAAGTCAGGGGAGATCAGCCCCAGCATTTT
>TRBV6-5|TRBJ2-7|NA|TRBD2
CASSYSWPTSGALNEQYF
TGTGCCAGCAGTTACTCTTGGCCGACTAGCGGGGCCCTCAATGAGCAGTACTTC
>TRBV24-1|TRBJ2-1|few|NA
CATSDPRPSSYNEQFF
TGTGCCACCAGTGATCCCCGACCTAGCTCCTACAATGAGCAGTTCTTC
>TRBV5-1|TRBJ2-3|NA|TRBD2
CASSYSGLAGGPEDTQYF
TGCGCCAGCAGCTACTCGGGACTAGCGGGGGGGCCCGAAGATACGCAGTATTTT
>TRBV20-1|TRBJ1-1|NA|NA
CSAPVGLIASTEAFF
TGCAGTGCACCCGTGGGATTGATCGCGAGCACTGAAGCTTTCTTT
>TRBV7-2|TRBJ2-7|NA|NA
CASSLDLQGGRDEQYF
TGTGCCAGCAGCTTAGACTTGCAGGGAGGTAGGGACGAGCAGTACTTC
>TRBV7-2|TRBJ2-3|few|NA
CASSLGTVPDTQYF
TGTGCCAGCAGCTTAGGGACAGTCCCAGATACGCAGTATTTT
>TRBV24-1|TRBJ2-7|NA|TRBD1
CATSDRRQGAYEQYF
TGTGCCACCAGTGACCGACGACAGGGAGCCTACGAGCAGTACTTC
>TRBV10-3|TRBJ2-5|NA|NA
CAISLGQQETQYF
TGTGCCATCAGCCTAGGGCAACAAGAGACCCAGTACTTC
>TRBV15|TRBJ2-7|few|NA
CATSLTGTEIYEQYF
TGTGCCACCAGCTTAACCGGGACTGAAATCTACGAGCAGTACTTC
>TRBV28|TRBJ1-4|NA|NA
CASRYDREKLFF
TGTGCCAGCAGATACGACAGAGAAAAACTGTTTTTT